A single sample gave rise to the 19 T cell receptor beta chains below, sequenced in a study of blood T cell repertoires in COVID-19. The method was immunoSEQ multiplex PCR; TCRdb's version includes in-frame clones alone and lacks a portion of them. Among around 300,000 clones listed, 65% to 85% were seen once. The sequenced sample consisted of peripheral blood. These receptors were taken from a man younger than 45 with active or convalescent COVID-19.

J is TRBJ2-1 and V is TRBV19; TRBD2 aligns across 11 bases. Losses at the gene ends were 6 bases for V and 5 bases for J; bases not matched to a gene: 6. Germline V gene sequence: CDR1 LNHDA, CDR2 SQIVND (reference sequence). The CDR3 contains 15 residues. The CDR3 here is CASRVAGGSHNEQFF. As DNA, the CDR3 is TGTGCCAGTAGGGTAGCGGGAGGGAGTCACAATGAGCAGTTCTTC.

This sequence joins TRBV27 and TRBJ2-7, with 10 bases that match TRBD1. The CDR3 runs 15 residues. The trim removed 8 bases at V and 6 bases at J, leaving 13 bases unmatched. Germline-derived CDR1 and CDR2 are MNHEY and SMNVEV (reference sequence). For the CDR3, the DNA is TGTGCCAGCGTCAGTCGGGGACAGGGGATTTTCGAGCAGTACTTC. Translation: CASVSRGQGIFEQYF.

This clone was detected once. The V gene is TRBV7-2, the J gene TRBJ2-2; 13 bases are shared with TRBD2. With V trimmed by 3 bases and J by 5 bases, 3 bases remained unmatched. CDR1 and CDR2 from the germline V gene are SGHTA and FQGNSA. The CDR3 sequence is 16 residues long. Here the CDR3 reads CASSFSTSGGTGELFF. CDR3 nucleotide sequence: TGTGCCAGCAGCTTCTCGACTAGCGGGGGGACCGGGGAGCTGTTTTTT. The full variable domain, with the rest looked up from reference TRBV7-2 and TRBJ2-2, is GAGVSQSPSNKVTEKGKDVELRCDPISGHTALYWYRQSLGQGLEFLIYFQGNSAPDKSGLPSDRFSAERTGGSVSTLTIQRTQQEDSAVYLCASSFSTSGGTGELFFGEGSRLTVL.

The V gene is TRBV19, the J gene TRBJ2-2; D remains unclear. The CDR3 length is 14 residues. In germline, CDR1 is LNHDA, CDR2 SQIVND (reference sequence). Trimming pared 1 base from V and 2 bases from J, leaving 5 bases between. The CDR3 region has the DNA TGTGCCAGTAGTATAGCTATTAACACCGGGGAGCTGTTTTTT. Its protein product is CASSIAINTGELFF.

V usage is TRBV9 and J usage is TRBJ2-7; 7 nucleotides line up with TRBD2. The CDR3 is 13 amino acids. Germline V CDR1 and CDR2: SGDLS, YYNGEE. J gave up 6 bases and V 0 bases, and 3 bases lay outside the gene matches. The CDR3, as DNA: TGTGCCAGCAGCGTAGGTGGCGGGGGCGAGCAGTACTTC. This codes for CASSVGGGGEQYF.

This rearrangement joins TRBV28 to TRBJ1-4; 7 bases align to TRBD1. Germline CDR1 and CDR2: MDHEN and SYDVKM. The CDR3 is made up of 15 amino acids. V was pared by 6 bases and J by 1 base, with 5 bases of the junction left unmatched. The chain's CDR3 is CASSQYRGTNEKLFF. For the CDR3, the DNA is TGTGCCAGCAGCCAATACAGGGGAACTAATGAAAAACTGTTTTTT.

This chain connects TRBV28 to TRBJ2-1, with 7 bases that match TRBD1. The CDR3 sequence is 16 residues long. Unmatched junction bases numbered 7, after V lost 5 bases and J lost 0 bases. Germline V gene sequence: CDR1 MDHEN, CDR2 SYDVKM. CDR3 DNA: TGTGCCAGCAGTGGACAGGTCTCGAGCTCCTACAATGAGCAGTTCTTC. It is translated as CASSGQVSSSYNEQFF.

The chain is built from TRBV7-5 and TRBJ2-2; TRBD2, the table's D call, lacks a check against the DNA. TRBV7-5 is flagged as a pseudogene. The CDR3 runs 17 residues. CDR3: CVRSLERGDPNTGELFF. The CDR3 nucleotides are TGTGTCAGAAGCTTAGAGCGGGGGGATCCTAACACCGGGGAGCTGTTTTTT.

The chain employs TRBV28 and TRBJ1-2; TRBD1 matches at 9 bases. The CDR3 is made up of 15 amino acids. The ends lost 4 bases at V and 8 bases at J; junction bases unmatched: 11. The V gene's germline CDR1 is MDHEN and CDR2 SYDVKM. This CDR3 is CASSSQTGGAQGYTF. Here the CDR3 DNA reads TGTGCCAGCAGTTCCCAAACAGGGGGCGCTCAGGGCTACACCTTC.

The chain combines TRBV5-1 with TRBJ2-5, with D possibly being TRBD2 (6 bases). CDR3 length: 15 residues. Germline V gene lookup returns CDR1 SGHRS and CDR2 YFSETQ. The V end lost 4 bases, the J end lost 3 bases, and 16 bases lay between the germline ends. The CDR3 region has the DNA TGCGCCAGCAGCCCTGACGCGGGGATGGAAGAGACCCAGTACTTC. The encoded protein is CASSPDAGMEETQYF.

The chain employs TRBV5-1 and TRBJ2-1; perhaps TRBD1 as D (5 bases). The CDR3 totals 18 residues. Germline V lookup: CDR1 SGHRS, CDR2 YFSETQ. Trimming stripped 5 bases from V and 0 bases from J, with 21 bases between. The chain's CDR3 is CASRTAGLATFSYNEQFF. CDR3 in DNA: TGCGCCAGCAGGACAGCCGGGCTGGCTACCTTCTCCTACAATGAGCAGTTCTTC.

This sequence joins TRBV10-3 and TRBJ1-1; D call uncertain. The CDR3 has 13 amino acids. CDR1 is ENHRY, CDR2 SYGVKD, per germline. Trimming cost V 4 bases and J 6 bases, with 12 bases left between them. The CDR3: CAISGPGKSEAFF. As DNA, the CDR3 is TGTGCCATCAGTGGGCCCGGGAAGTCTGAAGCTTTCTTT.

The chain is built from TRBV7-6 and TRBJ2-5; perhaps TRBD2 as D (6 bases). V lost 0 bases, J lost 7 bases, and 12 bases lay in between. This CDR3 region has 14 residues. Germline V CDR1 and CDR2: SGHVS, FNYEAQ. CDR3 amino acids: CASSLAAGPRTQYF. In DNA, the CDR3 is TGTGCCAGCAGCTTAGCAGCGGGTCCCCGGACCCAGTACTTC.

A single count supports this clone. The rearrangement links TRBV5-1 to TRBJ2-5; maybe TRBD1 (5 bases). This CDR3 is 15 amino acids long. Germline V gene sequence: CDR1 SGHRS, CDR2 YFSETQ. V lost 4 bases, J lost 4 bases, and 17 bases lay in between. The CDR3 region is CASSVGASIGETQYF. Written as DNA, the CDR3 is TGCGCCAGCAGCGTTGGGGCCAGCATTGGAGAGACCCAGTACTTC.

The chain employs TRBV2 and TRBJ1-2; D remains ambiguous. V was pared by 1 base and J by 1 base, with 7 bases between. The CDR3 has 14 residues. Germline CDR1 SNHLY, CDR2 FYNNEI. The CDR3 DNA is TGTGCCAGCAGTGAAGGAGGTCTTAACTATGGCTACACCTTC. This codes for CASSEGGLNYGYTF.

The J gene is TRBJ2-5, the V gene TRBV7-2; possible D gene TRBD2, 7 bases. This CDR3 is built from 15 residues. V was trimmed by 3 bases and J by 5 bases, leaving 16 bases between them. Germline loops: CDR1 SGHTA, CDR2 FQGNSA. CDR3 loop: CASSLVRTRGETQYF. The CDR3 DNA sequence: TGTGCCAGCAGCTTGGTACGGACTAGGGGGGAGACCCAGTACTTC.

The chain recombines TRBV6-5 with TRBJ2-1; 8 bases are a match to TRBD2. The CDR3 has 15 residues. Germline CDR1 MNHEY, CDR2 SVGAGI. V lost 2 bases, J lost 6 bases, and 6 bases stayed unmatched. The CDR3 coding sequence is TGTGCCAGCAGTTACAGCGGGGGTGTGATCAATGAGCAGTTCTTC. It is translated as CASSYSGGVINEQFF.

V usage is TRBV28 and J usage is TRBJ1-1, with 7 bases matching TRBD1. The germline V gene encodes CDR1 MDHEN and CDR2 SYDVKM. The CDR3 covers 14 residues. V lost 2 bases, J lost 4 bases, and 4 bases stayed unmatched. In nucleotides, the CDR3 is TGTGCCAGCAGTTTACAGGGGGTGGGCACTGAAGCTTTCTTT. Translating it yields CASSLQGVGTEAFF.

This sequence joins TRBV7-2 and TRBJ1-5, with D possibly matching TRBD1 (5 bases). The CDR3 length is 17 residues. CDR1 is SGHTA, CDR2 FQGNSA, per germline. V lost 2 bases and J lost 0, with 14 bases in between. The CDR3 reads CASSLTGGGNSNQPQHF. CDR3 DNA: TGTGCCAGCAGCTTAACCGGGGGGGGGAATAGCAATCAGCCCCAGCATTTT.